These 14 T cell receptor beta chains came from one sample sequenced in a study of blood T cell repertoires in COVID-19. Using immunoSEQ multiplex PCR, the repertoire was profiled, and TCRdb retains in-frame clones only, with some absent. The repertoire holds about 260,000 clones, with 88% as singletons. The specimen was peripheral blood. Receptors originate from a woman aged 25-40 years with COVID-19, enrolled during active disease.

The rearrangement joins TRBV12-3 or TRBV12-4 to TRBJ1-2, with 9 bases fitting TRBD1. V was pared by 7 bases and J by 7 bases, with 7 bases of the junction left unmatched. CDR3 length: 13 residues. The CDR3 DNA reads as TGTGCCAGCACCCTGGGACAGGGAGGTGGCTACACCTTC. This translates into CASTLGQGGGYTF.

CDR3 bases: TGTGCCAGCAGTGGGGGACTGTACACTGAAGCTTTCTTT. This encodes CASSGGLYTEAFF. This chain uses TRBV12-3 or TRBV12-4 with TRBJ1-1; a weak D match, TRBD1 (5 bases). Between the trimmed V and J ends, which lost 5 bases and 3 bases, there was a span of 10 bases. This CDR3 is 13 amino acids long.

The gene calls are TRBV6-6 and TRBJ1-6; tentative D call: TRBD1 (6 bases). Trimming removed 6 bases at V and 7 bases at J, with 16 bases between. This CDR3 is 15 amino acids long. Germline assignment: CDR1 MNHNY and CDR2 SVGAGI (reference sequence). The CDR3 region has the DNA TGTGCCAGCAGAACCGGGACACGAGGAAATTCACCCCTCCACTTT. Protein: CASRTGTRGNSPLHF.

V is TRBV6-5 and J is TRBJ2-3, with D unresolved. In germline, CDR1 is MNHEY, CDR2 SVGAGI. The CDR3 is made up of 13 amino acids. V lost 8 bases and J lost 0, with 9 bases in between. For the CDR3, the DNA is TGTGCCAGCGCCTTCAGTAGCACAGATACGCAGTATTTT. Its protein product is CASAFSSTDTQYF.

The CDR3 protein is CASSYSRRDEQFF. In DNA form, the CDR3 reads TGTGCCAGCAGTTACTCGAGGAGGGATGAGCAGTTCTTC. The chain uses TRBV6-6 and TRBJ2-1; tentatively, D is TRBD2 (6 bases). The CDR3 length is 13 residues. CDR1 MNHNY and CDR2 SVGAGI come from the germline V gene (reference sequence). Trimming stripped 0 bases from V and 8 bases from J, with 8 bases between.

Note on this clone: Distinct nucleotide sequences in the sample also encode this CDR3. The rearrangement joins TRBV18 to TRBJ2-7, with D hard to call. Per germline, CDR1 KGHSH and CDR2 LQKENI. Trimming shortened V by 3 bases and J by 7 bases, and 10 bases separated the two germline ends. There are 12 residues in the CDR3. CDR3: CASSPEEREQYF. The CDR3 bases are TGTGCCAGCTCACCGGAAGAGAGGGAGCAGTACTTC.

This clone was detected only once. CDR3 DNA: TGTGCCAGCAGTTTACCCAAGAGTTATCTTGGCTACACCTTC. Translated, it gives CASSLPKSYLGYTF. J is TRBJ1-2 and V is TRBV28; D gene unclear. The ends were cut back, 2 bases at V and 7 bases at J, with 14 bases in the middle. The CDR3 totals 14 residues. Germline CDR1 and CDR2: MDHEN and SYDVKM.

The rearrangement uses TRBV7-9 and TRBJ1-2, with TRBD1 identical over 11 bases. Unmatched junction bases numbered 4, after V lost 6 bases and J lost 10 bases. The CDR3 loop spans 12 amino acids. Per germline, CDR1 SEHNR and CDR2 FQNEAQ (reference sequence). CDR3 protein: CASSWTGGDYTF. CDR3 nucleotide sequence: TGTGCCAGCAGTTGGACAGGGGGCGACTACACCTTC. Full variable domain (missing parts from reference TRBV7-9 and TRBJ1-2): DTGVSQNPRHKITKRGQNVTFRCDPISEHNRLYWYRQTLGQGPEFLTYFQNEAQLEKSRLLSDRFSAERPKGSFSTLEIQRTEQGDSAMYLCASSWTGGDYTFGSGTRLTVV.

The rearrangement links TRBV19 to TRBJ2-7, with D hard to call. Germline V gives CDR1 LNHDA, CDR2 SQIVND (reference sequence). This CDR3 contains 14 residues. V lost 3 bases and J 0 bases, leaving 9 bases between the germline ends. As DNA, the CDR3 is TGTGCCAGTAGTATCAATGCGGTCTCCTACGAGCAGTACTTC. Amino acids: CASSINAVSYEQYF.

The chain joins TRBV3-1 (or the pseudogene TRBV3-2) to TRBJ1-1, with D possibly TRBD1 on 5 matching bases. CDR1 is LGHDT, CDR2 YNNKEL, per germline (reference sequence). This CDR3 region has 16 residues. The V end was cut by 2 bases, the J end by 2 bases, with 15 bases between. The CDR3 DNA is TGTGCCAGCAGCCAACGTGGAGCAGGGTTTAACACTGAAGCTTTCTTT. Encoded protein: CASSQRGAGFNTEAFF.

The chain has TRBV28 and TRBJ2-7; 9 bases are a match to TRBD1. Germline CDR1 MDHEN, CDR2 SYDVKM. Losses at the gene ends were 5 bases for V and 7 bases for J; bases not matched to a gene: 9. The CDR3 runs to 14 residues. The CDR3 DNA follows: TGTGCCAGCAGTGTAGGGGAGACAGGGGGAGAGCAGTACTTC. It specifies CASSVGETGGEQYF.

The CDR3 region is CASSGRSGAKNIQYF. The CDR3 region has the DNA TGTGCCAGCAGTGGCCGTTCGGGGGCCAAAAACATTCAGTACTTC. The chain couples TRBV6-1 to TRBJ2-4, with D tentatively TRBD2 (5 bases). CDR1 and CDR2 (germline): MNHNS, SASEGT. The CDR3 sequence is 15 residues long. V shed 4 bases and J shed 1 base, with 11 bases lying between them.

For the CDR3, the DNA is TGTGCTAGTGGTCCCGGGGGGTTCTCCTACAATGAGCAGTTCTTC. Residues: CASGPGGFSYNEQFF. The chain is built from TRBV12-5 and TRBJ2-1, with TRBD2 matching over 7 bases. There are 15 residues in the CDR3. In germline, CDR1 is LGHNT, CDR2 FRNRAP. V shed 5 bases and J 0 bases; nucleotides not matched to a gene: 4.

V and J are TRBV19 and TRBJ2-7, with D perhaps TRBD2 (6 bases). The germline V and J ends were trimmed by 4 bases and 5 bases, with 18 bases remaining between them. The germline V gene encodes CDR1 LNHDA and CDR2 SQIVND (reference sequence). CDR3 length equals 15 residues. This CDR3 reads CASSTGTSGSHEQYF. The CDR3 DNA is TGTGCCAGTAGTACCGGGACTTCAGGCAGCCACGAGCAGTACTTC.